This T cell receptor (beta chain) is from a study of shared clonotypes between healthy human individuals. J was trimmed by 6 bases and V by 5 bases; bases with no gene match: 9. There are 15 residues in the CDR3. Germline CDR1 reads SGHTA; CDR2 reads FQGNSA. Here immunoSEQ multiplex PCR was the method, and the copy in TCRdb shows in-frame clones only, minus some. Of roughly 1 million clones listed, about 76% are singletons. The sample consisted of memory CD4+ T cells sorted from blood. Noted subset: CD45RA-negative fraction. The chain links TRBV7-2 to TRBJ2-7, with 11 bases matching TRBD1. The sequence was collected from a man aged 18 to 35 in good health. CDR3 protein: CASSLTGQGDLEQYF. The CDR3 DNA reads as TGTGCCAGCAGCCTCACGGGACAGGGGGACCTCGAGCAGTACTTC.